Given below is one T cell receptor beta chain in context. Its antigen is unidentified. The data were taken from a study of CD8 T cells in Susac syndrome. The wider study: Sequenced Susac syndrome patients included 5 or 6 with clinically active disease and about eight in remission. The study's findings and limits: Clonal expansion was absent from the CD4+ T cell repertoires in Susac syndrome.

Negative isolation was applied to CD8+ and CD4+ T cells, and FACS enrichment was applied to TEMRA cells. Random hexamers were used to reverse transcribe the RNA input (roughly 0.5 to 1 ug). TCRdb processed the immunoSEQ multiplex PCR reads anew with MiXCR; each CDR3 protein has one entry. The table lists 200,000 to 300,000 distinct CDR3 sequences, 96% of them singletons. The material sequenced was CD4+ T cells from PBMCs. The TCR was taken from a human donor with Susac syndrome.

CDR3 amino acids: CASRADLYGYTF. CDR3 sequence (DNA): TGCGCCAGCAGGGCGGATCTCTATGGCTACACCTTC. The chain couples TRBV5-1 to TRBJ1-2; no firm D call. The CDR3 sequence is 12 residues long. Germline V CDR1 and CDR2: SGHRS, YFSETQ. The V gene lost 5 bases and the J gene lost 4 bases, with 9 bases spanning the gap. Based on the CDR3 plus reference TRBV5-1 and TRBJ1-2, the full variable domain is KAGVTQTPRYLIKTRGQQVTLSCSPISGHRSVSWYQQTPGQGLQFLFEYFSETQRNKGNFPGRFSGRQFSNSRSEMNVSTLELGDSALYLCASRADLYGYTFGSGTRLTVV.